This entry lists 27 T cell receptor beta chains sequenced from one sample in a study of T cell responses to AZD1222 COVID-19 vaccine. Libraries were prepared by immunoSEQ multiplex PCR; TCRdb keeps only in-frame clonotypes and omits some of them. The data contain 95,000 to 100,000 clones, about 90% of them singletons. The starting material was peripheral blood, obtained 28 days after the second AZD1222 dose. The receptors come from an adult who received the AZD1222 COVID-19 vaccine.

The CDR3 DNA is TGTGCCAGCAGCCACGGAGCGGGAGGAGGTAGAGAGACCCAGTACTTC. It specifies CASSHGAGGGRETQYF. The chain couples TRBV3-1 (or the pseudogene TRBV3-2) to TRBJ2-5; 9 bases map to TRBD2. The germline V gene has CDR1 LGHDT and CDR2 YNNKEL (reference sequence). V was clipped by 3 bases and J by 4 bases; unmatched bases: 9. The CDR3 is 16 amino acids.

This sequence joins TRBV6-1 and TRBJ1-2, with a possible D match to TRBD1 (5 bases). The CDR3 is 15 residues long. Germline values: CDR1 MNHNS, CDR2 SASEGT. Trimming took off 1 base at V and 4 bases at J, with 13 bases between the two ends. Written as DNA, the CDR3 is TGTGCCAGCAGTGAAGACAGGATGCAAAGCTATGGCTACACCTTC. Its translation is CASSEDRMQSYGYTF.

This chain joins TRBV19 and TRBJ2-5; D is tentatively TRBD1 or TRBD2 (6 bases each). Trimming pared 1 base from V and 3 bases from J, leaving 9 bases between. Germline loops: CDR1 LNHDA, CDR2 SQIVND (reference sequence). CDR3 length: 14 residues. The CDR3 spells CASSIGGAKETQYF. The CDR3 DNA reads TGTGCCAGTAGTATAGGGGGGGCTAAAGAGACCCAGTACTTC.

The chain carries TRBV10-3 and TRBJ2-3; 7 positions agree with TRBD1. Losses at the gene ends were 10 bases for V and 2 bases for J; bases not matched to a gene: 6. This CDR3 comprises 13 residues. Per the germline V gene, CDR1 is ENHRY and CDR2 is SYGVKD. Here the CDR3 reads CATGTETTDTQYF. The CDR3 DNA reads TGTGCCACCGGGACAGAAACCACAGATACGCAGTATTTT.

The chain joins TRBV7-9 to TRBJ2-7; the D is unclear. V was clipped by 5 bases and J by 2 bases, with 7 bases between them. Germline V gene data show CDR1 as SEHNR and CDR2 as FQNEAQ (reference sequence). The CDR3 extends over 12 amino acids. The CDR3 loop reads CASSHTTYEQYF. The CDR3 nucleotides read TGTGCCAGCAGCCACACTACCTACGAGCAGTACTTC. Full variable domain (remainder filled in from reference TRBV7-9 and TRBJ2-7): DTGVSQNPRHKITKRGQNVTFRCDPISEHNRLYWYRQTLGQGPEFLTYFQNEAQLEKSRLLSDRFSAERPKGSFSTLEIQRTEQGDSAMYLCASSHTTYEQYFGPGTRLTVT.

J is TRBJ1-5 and V is TRBV27; no firm D call. Trimming removed 6 bases from V and 2 bases from J, with 11 bases in between. Germline V gives CDR1 MNHEY, CDR2 SMNVEV (reference sequence). There are 14 residues in the CDR3. CDR3 sequence: CASSGLGGNQPQHF. The CDR3 region has the DNA TGTGCCAGCAGCGGCCTGGGCGGCAATCAGCCCCAGCATTTT.

Worth noting for this clone: Other DNA sequences in the same sample also yield this CDR3. The chain is built from TRBV10-1 and TRBJ1-5; D perhaps matches TRBD1 (5 bases). In germline, CDR1 is WNHNN, CDR2 SYGVQD (reference sequence). This CDR3 has 13 residues. V lost 3 bases to trimming and J lost 6 bases, with 9 bases between them. The CDR3 DNA is TGCGCCAGCAGTGAAGGGACTGGTCAGCCCCAGCATTTT. Its translation is CASSEGTGQPQHF.

The chain employs TRBV29-1 and TRBJ2-5; D is ambiguous. The V gene's germline CDR1 is SQVTM and CDR2 ANQGSEA. The CDR3 loop spans 11 amino acids. Between the trimmed V and J ends, which lost 7 bases and 5 bases, there was a span of 11 bases. The CDR3 here is CSDDPRETQYF. The CDR3 DNA is TGCAGCGACGACCCTAGGGAGACCCAGTACTTC.

The chain uses TRBV28 and TRBJ2-4; no reliable D call. V lost 5 bases and J lost 0, with 8 bases in between. This CDR3 contains 14 residues. Germline V gene sequence: CDR1 MDHEN, CDR2 SYDVKM. CDR3 nucleotide sequence: TGTGCCAGCAGTCTATTCCTAGCCAAAAACATTCAGTACTTC. This codes for CASSLFLAKNIQYF.

The chain couples TRBV5-1 to TRBJ1-1; perhaps TRBD1 as D (5 bases). With 6 bases removed from V and 1 base from J, the gap between germline ends came to 13 bases. CDR3 length: 14 amino acids. The germline V gene has CDR1 SGHRS and CDR2 YFSETQ. CDR3 residues: CASKSAGPNTEAFF. CDR3 in DNA: TGCGCCAGCAAATCGGCGGGGCCGAACACTGAAGCTTTCTTT.

The V call is TRBV14, the J call TRBJ1-3; no firm D call. V was trimmed by 4 bases and J by 0 bases, leaving 10 bases between them. The germline CDR1 and CDR2 sequences are SGHDN and FVKESK. The CDR3 covers 15 residues. This chain's CDR3 is CASSPDAVSGNTIYF. The CDR3 coding sequence is TGTGCCAGCAGCCCGGACGCCGTCTCTGGAAACACCATATATTTT.

The V and J genes are TRBV27 and TRBJ2-7; TRBD1 agrees at 7 bases. CDR1 is MNHEY, CDR2 SMNVEV, per germline (reference sequence). The CDR3 runs to 14 residues. With V trimmed by 7 bases and J by 6 bases, 12 bases remained unmatched. This CDR3 reads CASTEGQSQGEQYF. CDR3 nucleotides: TGTGCCAGCACCGAGGGACAGTCCCAGGGCGAGCAGTACTTC.

This clone turned up a few times. This chain links TRBV5-1 with TRBJ2-7; a possible D gene is TRBD1 (5 bases). The CDR3 loop spans 15 amino acids. Germline V gives CDR1 SGHRS, CDR2 YFSETQ. V lost 1 base to trimming and J lost 5 bases, with 16 bases between them. The CDR3 DNA reads as TGCGCCAGCAGCTTGACGCCAGGGATGCCCCACGAGCAGTACTTC. This translates into CASSLTPGMPHEQYF. The variable domain in full, with the rest retrieved from reference TRBV5-1 and TRBJ2-7, is KAGVTQTPRYLIKTRGQQVTLSCSPISGHRSVSWYQQTPGQGLQFLFEYFSETQRNKGNFPGRFSGRQFSNSRSEMNVSTLELGDSALYLCASSLTPGMPHEQYFGPGTRLTVT.

The J gene is TRBJ2-3, the V gene TRBV5-1; 7 positions match TRBD1. This CDR3 is built from 14 residues. J was trimmed by 0 bases and V by 8 bases; bases with no gene match: 6. Per germline, CDR1 SGHRS and CDR2 YFSETQ. The CDR3 is CASTTGSSTDTQYF. In nucleotides, the CDR3 is TGCGCCAGTACGACAGGGTCTAGCACAGATACGCAGTATTTT.

This rearrangement joins TRBV5-4 to TRBJ2-1, with 10 bases lining up with TRBD2. CDR1 is SGHNT, CDR2 YYREEE, per germline (reference sequence). The CDR3 is made up of 17 amino acids. V shed 4 bases and J 7 bases; nucleotides not matched to a gene: 14. The CDR3 sequence is CASSRVLAGDRRNEQFF. The CDR3 coding sequence is TGTGCCAGCAGCCGTGTCCTAGCGGGAGATCGAAGGAATGAGCAGTTCTTC.

In nucleotides, the CDR3 is TGCAGCGTCCGACAGGGAAGGGACTATGGCTACACCTTC. Amino acid sequence: CSVRQGRDYGYTF. V is TRBV29-1 and J is TRBJ1-2; 7 bases align to TRBD1. Unmatched junction bases numbered 7, after V lost 6 bases and J lost 3 bases. The CDR3 is 13 amino acids. Germline CDR1 is SQVTM and CDR2 is ANQGSEA.

Comment on this clone: Other DNA sequences from this sample encode an identical CDR3 as well. The chain recombines TRBV19 with TRBJ1-3; D is perhaps TRBD1 (5 bases). Trimming took 4 bases from V and 0 from J, leaving 10 bases between them. CDR1 and CDR2 (germline): LNHDA, SQIVND (reference sequence). This CDR3 is built from 15 residues. The CDR3 loop reads CASSKTADSGNTIYF. The CDR3 DNA follows: TGTGCCAGTAGTAAGACAGCTGACTCTGGAAACACCATATATTTT.

The rearrangement joins TRBV21-1 to TRBJ2-7; TRBD1 is taken as the D call from the table, unchecked against the DNA. TRBV21-1 is marked as a pseudogene. The CDR3 spans 15 residues. The DNA of the CDR3 is TGTGCCAGCAGCACCCGGACAGGATCCCTCTACGAGCAGTACTTC. As protein: CASSTRTGSLYEQYF.

The V gene is TRBV6-5, the J gene TRBJ2-7; D possibly matches TRBD1 or TRBD2 (5 bases each). The germline V gene encodes CDR1 MNHEY and CDR2 SVGAGI. The CDR3 length is 11 residues. V shed 8 bases and J shed 0 bases, with 5 bases lying between them. The CDR3 bases are TGTGCCAGCGGGACCTCCTACGAGCAGTACTTC. Its protein product is CASGTSYEQYF.

The chain joins TRBV11-2 to TRBJ1-1, with 8 positions matching TRBD1. J lost 10 bases, V lost 1 base, and 5 bases had no gene match. The CDR3 runs to 13 residues. Germline-derived CDR1 and CDR2 are SGHAT and FQNNGV. This chain's CDR3 is CASSLGDRRGAFF. CDR3 DNA: TGTGCCAGCAGCTTAGGGGACAGGCGGGGAGCTTTCTTT. The variable domain in full, with the rest retrieved from reference TRBV11-2 and TRBJ1-1, is EAGVAQSPRYKIIEKRQSVAFWCNPISGHATLYWYQQILGQGPKLLIQFQNNGVVDDSQLPKDRFSAERLKGVDSTLKIQPAKLEDSAVYLCASSLGDRRGAFFGQGTRLTVV.

This clone was observed once. The gene calls are TRBV3-1 (or the pseudogene TRBV3-2) and TRBJ2-1; TRBD1 agrees at 9 bases. Germline V gene data show CDR1 as LGHDT and CDR2 as YNNKEL (reference sequence). This CDR3 has 18 amino acids. The V segment lost 1 base and the J segment 0 bases; nucleotides outside the gene matches: 7. In DNA, the CDR3 is TGTGCCAGCAGCCAAGGGGACAGGGCAAGGTCCTCCTACAATGAGCAGTTCTTC. Translation gives CASSQGDRARSSYNEQFF.

The rearrangement links TRBV7-6 to TRBJ2-7; 11 nucleotides match TRBD2. The germline V gene encodes CDR1 SGHVS and CDR2 FNYEAQ. J lost 5 bases, V lost 0 bases, and 15 bases had no gene match. The CDR3 sequence is 19 residues long. Written as DNA, the CDR3 is TGTGCCAGCAGCTTAGCCGCCCCCCTAACTAGCGGGAGTTTAAACGAGCAGTACTTC. As protein: CASSLAAPLTSGSLNEQYF.

The chain has TRBV4-1 and TRBJ1-2, with 7 bases aligning to TRBD1. Germline V gene lookup returns CDR1 MGHRA and CDR2 YSYEKL. The CDR3 is 14 amino acids. With V trimmed by 4 bases and J by 1 base, 3 bases remained unmatched. The CDR3 DNA sequence: TGCGCCAGCAGCCCGACAGGGAATAACTATGGCTACACCTTC. Residues: CASSPTGNNYGYTF.

This chain links TRBV4-1 with TRBJ1-5; D ambiguous. The CDR3 is 14 amino acids. Germline V lookup: CDR1 MGHRA, CDR2 YSYEKL. Between the trimmed V and J ends, which lost 4 bases and 8 bases, there was a span of 15 bases. The CDR3 region has the DNA TGCGCCAGCAGCCCTGGACCCGCCGTGGAGCCCCAGCATTTT. Translation gives CASSPGPAVEPQHF.

This sequence joins TRBV29-1 and TRBJ2-7, with 9 bases aligning to TRBD1. The CDR3 loop spans 14 amino acids. Losses at the gene ends were 5 bases for V and 5 bases for J; bases not matched to a gene: 10. The germline CDR1 and CDR2 sequences are SQVTM and ANQGSEA. Here the CDR3 reads CSVRDRVLGDEQYF. CDR3 DNA sequence: TGCAGCGTTAGGGACAGGGTGCTTGGGGACGAGCAGTACTTC.

A single count supports this clone. The CDR3 here is CASSLGTGFDYGYTF. In DNA form, the CDR3 reads TGTGCCAGCAGCTTAGGAACAGGGTTCGACTATGGCTACACCTTC. The V and J genes are TRBV11-2 and TRBJ1-2; the D gene is possibly TRBD1 (6 bases). The CDR3 spans 15 residues. V was pared by 1 base and J by 3 bases, with 12 bases between. Germline CDR1 reads SGHAT; CDR2 reads FQNNGV.

The rearrangement joins TRBV11-2 to TRBJ1-6; TRBD1 agrees at 7 bases. The V gene end was trimmed by 5 bases and the J gene end by 7 bases; junction bases not matched to a gene: 8. Germline V gives CDR1 SGHAT, CDR2 FQNNGV. The CDR3 runs to 15 residues. The CDR3 DNA reads TGTGCCAGCAGCGTTCAGACAGGGACAAATTCACCCCTCCACTTT. Encoded protein: CASSVQTGTNSPLHF.